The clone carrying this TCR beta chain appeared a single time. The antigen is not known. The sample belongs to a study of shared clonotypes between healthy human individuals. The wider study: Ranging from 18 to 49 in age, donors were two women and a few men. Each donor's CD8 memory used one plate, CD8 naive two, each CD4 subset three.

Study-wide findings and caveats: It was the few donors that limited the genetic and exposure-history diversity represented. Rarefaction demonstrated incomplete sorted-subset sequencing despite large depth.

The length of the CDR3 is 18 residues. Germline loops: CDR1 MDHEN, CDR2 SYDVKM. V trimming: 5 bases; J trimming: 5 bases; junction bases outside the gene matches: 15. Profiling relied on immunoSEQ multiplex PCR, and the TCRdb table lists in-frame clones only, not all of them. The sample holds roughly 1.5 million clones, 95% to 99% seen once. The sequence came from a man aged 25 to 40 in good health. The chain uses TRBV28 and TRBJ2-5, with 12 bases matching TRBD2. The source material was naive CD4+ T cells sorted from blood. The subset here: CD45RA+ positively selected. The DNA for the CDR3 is TGTGCCAGCAGTGGGGGAGGACTAGCGGGACGGGTCGGGGAGACCCAGTACTTC. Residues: CASSGGGLAGRVGETQYF.